This TCR beta chain is from a study of blood T cell repertoires in COVID-19. The overall study: Nucleic acid was either cDNA or gDNA, and it came from T cells, B-cell-depleted T cells, or PBMCs.

The CDR3 spans 15 residues. Germline CDR1 is MNHNY and CDR2 is SVGAGI (reference sequence). With 6 bases removed from V and 2 bases from J, the gap between germline ends came to 17 bases. Only in-frame clones appear in the TCRdb table, and some are missing; sequencing was by immunoSEQ multiplex PCR. This sample yields about 330,000 clones, of which about 82% are seen a single time; under 2% belongs to the top ten. Sequences were obtained from peripheral blood. The V call is TRBV6-6, the J call TRBJ2-7; D perhaps matches TRBD1 (6 bases). This TCR was recovered from a woman between 45 and 65 years old with acute or convalescent COVID-19. CDR3 protein: CASSLGHKLTYEQYF. In DNA, the CDR3 is TGTGCCAGCAGCTTGGGACATAAACTTACCTACGAGCAGTACTTC.